This entry describes one T cell receptor beta chain. The target antigen is unknown. TCRdb keeps only in-frame clones here, not all; method: immunoSEQ multiplex PCR. The table includes 40,000 to 50,000 clones, about 86% detected once. These data belong to a study of OX40 agonist ivuxolimab in advanced cancers. Findings and caveats of the study: Average numbers of expanded clones were greater in CD8+ T cells than in CD4+. The CD4+ and CD8+ T cells in the blood had expanded clonally by week 6 at 0.1 to 3.0 mg/kg.

Losses at the gene ends were 5 bases for V and 7 bases for J; bases not matched to a gene: 8. The CDR3 runs 16 residues. Looked up from germline, CDR1 is ENHRY and CDR2 is SYGVKD. The chain combines TRBV10-3 with TRBJ2-7, with 16 positions matching TRBD2. The receptor was derived from an adult with an advanced solid tumor such as melanoma, head and neck, liver or kidney cancer. Sequences were derived from CD4+ or CD8+ T cells sorted from blood, sampled in a trial of the OX40 agonist ivuxolimab. The CDR3 region is CAISSGTSGRAGEQYF. The CDR3 coding sequence is TGTGCCATCAGTTCCGGGACTAGCGGGAGGGCGGGAGAGCAGTACTTC.